The sample holds a few counts of the clone carrying this TCR beta chain. Its antigen is not known. The source of the sample is a study of early stage breast cancer tumors. Whole-study context: ER+/PR+/HER2- status applied to about 70% of the 16 invasive breast tumors.

Assay: immunoSEQ multiplex PCR; the TCRdb copy retains only in-frame clones and omits some. Seen here are tens of thousands of clones, around 80% observed once, and the top ten hold roughly 3.5%. Study-level findings and limits: Tumors had about 2.4-fold higher T cell density and higher clonality than adjacent normal breast tissue.

The CDR3 extends over 15 amino acids. V was trimmed by 7 bases and J by 0 bases, leaving 13 bases between them. Germline V lookup: CDR1 LNHDA, CDR2 SQIVND (reference sequence). The material sequenced was blood. The chain is built from TRBV19 and TRBJ1-5, with D possibly matching TRBD1 (6 bases). This TCR was recovered from a person in their 40s with breast cancer. The CDR3 DNA reads TGTGCCAGTAAGATCGACAGGAATAGCAATCAGCCCCAGCATTTT. This gives the protein CASKIDRNSNQPQHF.